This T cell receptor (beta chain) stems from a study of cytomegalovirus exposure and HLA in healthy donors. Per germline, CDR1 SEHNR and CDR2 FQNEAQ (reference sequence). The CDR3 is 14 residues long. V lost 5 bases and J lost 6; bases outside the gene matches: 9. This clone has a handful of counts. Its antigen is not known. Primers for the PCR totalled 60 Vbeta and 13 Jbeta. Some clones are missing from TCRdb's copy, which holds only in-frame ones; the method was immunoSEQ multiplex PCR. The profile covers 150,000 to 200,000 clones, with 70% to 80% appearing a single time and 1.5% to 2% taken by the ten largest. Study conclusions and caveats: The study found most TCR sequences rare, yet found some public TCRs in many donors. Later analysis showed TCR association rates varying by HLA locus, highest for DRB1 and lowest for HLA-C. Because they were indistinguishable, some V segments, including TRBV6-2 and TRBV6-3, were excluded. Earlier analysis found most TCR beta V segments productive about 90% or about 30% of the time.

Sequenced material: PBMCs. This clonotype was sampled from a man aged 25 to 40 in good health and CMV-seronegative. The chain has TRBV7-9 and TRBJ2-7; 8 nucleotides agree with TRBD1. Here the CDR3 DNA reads TGTGCCAGCAGCGAAGGACAGGGAATGTCCGAGCAGTACTTC. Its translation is CASSEGQGMSEQYF.